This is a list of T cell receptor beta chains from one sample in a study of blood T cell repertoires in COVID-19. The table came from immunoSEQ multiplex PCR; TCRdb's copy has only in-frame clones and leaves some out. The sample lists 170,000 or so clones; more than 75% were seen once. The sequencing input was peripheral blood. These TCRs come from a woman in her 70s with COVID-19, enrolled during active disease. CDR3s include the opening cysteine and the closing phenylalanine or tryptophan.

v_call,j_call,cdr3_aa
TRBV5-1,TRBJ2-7,CASSLGAAKTYEQYF
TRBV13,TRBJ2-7,CASSLGPRVYEQYF
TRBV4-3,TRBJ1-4,CASSQTRGQTNEKLFF
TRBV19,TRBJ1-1,CASGGQGRSTEAFF
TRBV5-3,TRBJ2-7,CARSPGQEHEQYF
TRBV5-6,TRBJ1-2,CASSLGGQALYGYTF
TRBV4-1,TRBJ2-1,CASSPPRTGDNEQFF
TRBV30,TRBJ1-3,CAWSAAGTGGNTIYF
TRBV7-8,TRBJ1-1,CASSLDRMNTEAFF
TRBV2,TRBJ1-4,CASSERWSAEKLFF
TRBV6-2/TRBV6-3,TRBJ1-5,CASTPGGIQPQHF
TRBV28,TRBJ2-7,CATRNRGIGEQYF
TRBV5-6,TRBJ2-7,CASSLLGQAYEQYF
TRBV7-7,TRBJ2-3,CASSLSRTSTDTQYF
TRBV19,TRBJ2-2,CASSIQGANTGELFF
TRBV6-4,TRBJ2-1,CASSDGTGVIYEQFF
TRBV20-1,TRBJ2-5,CSASQGRETQYF
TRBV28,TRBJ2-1,CASRPSTGGSGEQFF
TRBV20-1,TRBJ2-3,CSATLADTQYF
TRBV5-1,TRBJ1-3,CASSLAGYGNTIYF
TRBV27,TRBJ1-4,CASSRTGVFTNEKLFF
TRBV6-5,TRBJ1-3,CASSRDLSGNTIYF
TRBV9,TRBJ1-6,CASSPSDSFTGALHF
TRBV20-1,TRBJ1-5,CSASRTDSNQPQHF
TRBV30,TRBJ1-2,CAWAAGTANNYGYTF
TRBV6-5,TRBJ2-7,CASSYSRYEQYF
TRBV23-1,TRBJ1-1,CASREGQAVPPEAFF
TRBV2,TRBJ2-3,CASSPITDTQYF
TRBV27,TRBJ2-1,CASSLSHLAGEQFF
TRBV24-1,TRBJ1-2,CATSDLRGGNYGYTF
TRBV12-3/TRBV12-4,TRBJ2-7,CASSAGRYEQYF
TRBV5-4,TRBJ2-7,CASSLPGSMREQYF
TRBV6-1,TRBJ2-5,CASSDRGQETQYF
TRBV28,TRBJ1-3,CASSSRHSGNTIYF
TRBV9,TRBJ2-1,CASNAGAGAAISYNEQFF
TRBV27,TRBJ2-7,CASSYAAGGYEQYF
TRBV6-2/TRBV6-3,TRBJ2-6,CASSSWTSLSGANVLTF
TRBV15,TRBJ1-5,CATSRDLRTYQPQHF
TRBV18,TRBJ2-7,CASSPAAGEQYF
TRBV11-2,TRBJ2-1,CASSSPAIAGVDEQFF
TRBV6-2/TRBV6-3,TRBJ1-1,CASSDVQGLYTEAFF
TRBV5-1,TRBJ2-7,CASSLGPRGNTYEQYF
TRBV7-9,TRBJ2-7,CASSLQGGTVQYF
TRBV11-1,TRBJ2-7,CASSLISEQYF
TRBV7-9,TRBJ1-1,CASSRPNRGHGTEAFF
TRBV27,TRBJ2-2,CASSQMTGSSGELFF
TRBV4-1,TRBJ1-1,CASSQFADMNTEAFF
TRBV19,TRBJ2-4,CASSIPNRGGIQYF